One sample yielded the 7 T cell receptor beta chains listed below, sequenced in a study of radiation and T cells in renal cell carcinoma. Data came from immunoSEQ multiplex PCR; TCRdb stores just in-frame clones and leaves some out. The sample has tens of thousands of clones; 82% are singletons. Described time point: baseline pretreatment blood. Treatment noted: 15 Gy SBRT to primary tumor, nephrectomy 4 weeks later. This specimen was blood, taken from a patient whose treatment included radiotherapy and nephrectomy. Receptor source: a man aged 55 to 70 with renal cell carcinoma.

The chain carries TRBV30 and TRBJ1-4, with D possibly matching TRBD1 (6 bases). The CDR3 loop spans 14 amino acids. Germline V gene lookup returns CDR1 GTSNPN and CDR2 SVGIG (reference sequence). V lost 0 bases and J lost 8, with 13 bases in between. The CDR3 nucleotides are TGTGCCTGGAGTGTAAAGGGGGAGTGGGAAAAACTGTTTTTT. It specifies CAWSVKGEWEKLFF.

CDR3: CSVELSTSGSYEQYF. The CDR3 nucleotides are TGCAGCGTTGAACTTTCGACTAGCGGGAGTTACGAGCAGTACTTC. The chain combines TRBV29-1 with TRBJ2-7, with 12 bases fitting TRBD2. The CDR3 is made up of 15 amino acids. Germline V gives CDR1 SQVTM, CDR2 ANQGSEA. V shed 2 bases and J 4 bases; nucleotides not matched to a gene: 6.

This clone appeared a single time. This chain's CDR3 is CASSSLGAVKDTEAFF. In DNA, the CDR3 is TGTGCCAGCAGCTCACTGGGGGCTGTCAAGGACACTGAAGCTTTCTTT. The genes are TRBV13 and TRBJ1-1; TRBD1 might be the D (6 bases). The CDR3 consists of 16 residues. CDR1 is PRHDT, CDR2 FYEKMQ, per germline (reference sequence). V lost 4 bases, J lost 3 bases, and 18 bases lay in between.

This chain links TRBV7-2 with TRBJ2-2; 8 nucleotides line up with TRBD1. CDR1 and CDR2 (germline): SGHTA, FQGNSA. The ends lost 5 bases at V and 6 bases at J; junction bases unmatched: 5. The CDR3 is 14 residues long. The CDR3 spells CASSPQGEAGELFF. The DNA of the CDR3 is TGTGCCAGCAGCCCACAGGGGGAGGCCGGGGAGCTGTTTTTT.

The CDR3 loop reads CASSRGENEQFF. The CDR3 nucleotides read TGCGCCAGCAGTCGGGGGGAGAATGAGCAGTTCTTC. V is TRBV5-1 and J is TRBJ2-1; TRBD2 agrees at 7 bases. V trimming: 5 bases; J trimming: 7 bases; junction bases outside the gene matches: 3. Germline CDR1 SGHRS, CDR2 YFSETQ. The CDR3 is made up of 12 amino acids. The whole variable domain, filled in from reference TRBV5-1 and TRBJ2-1, reads KAGVTQTPRYLIKTRGQQVTLSCSPISGHRSVSWYQQTPGQGLQFLFEYFSETQRNKGNFPGRFSGRQFSNSRSEMNVSTLELGDSALYLCASSRGENEQFFGPGTRLTVL.

The rearrangement joins TRBV6-1 to TRBJ1-2, with TRBD1 identical over 7 bases. Germline V gene lookup returns CDR1 MNHNS and CDR2 SASEGT. The CDR3 loop spans 14 amino acids. Trimming took 6 bases from V and 5 from J; bases not matched to a gene: 9. The CDR3 reads CASRDQGDGYGYTF. The CDR3 DNA sequence: TGTGCCAGCAGGGATCAGGGGGACGGTTATGGCTACACCTTC.

The chain links TRBV7-2 to TRBJ2-2; D unresolved. The length of the CDR3 is 14 residues. Trimming pared 5 bases from V and 3 bases from J, leaving 10 bases between. Germline loops: CDR1 SGHTA, CDR2 FQGNSA. In nucleotides, the CDR3 is TGTGCCAGCAGCCCAAAACCCTACACCGGGGAGCTGTTTTTT. Amino acid sequence: CASSPKPYTGELFF.